The clone carrying this T cell receptor (beta chain) was observed a handful of times. Its antigen is not known. The sample is drawn from a study of blood T cells in healthy people across ages. About the study: Per two T cells, template switching captured roughly one barcoded beta molecule.

Germline lookup yields CDR1 MNHNY and CDR2 SVGAGI (reference sequence). V was shortened by 2 bases and J by 5 bases, with 10 bases between the two germline ends. This CDR3 has 15 amino acids. A second PCR of about 6 to 12 cycles used a sample-barcoded 5' primer and a J-beta primer mix. Each CDR3 protein is one row after TCRdb ran MiXCR on the 5' RACE reads. The data contain about 590,000 distinct CDR3 sequences, under 30% of them singletons. Peripheral blood from each donor was collected in a volume of roughly 9.8 milliliters. General observations from the study: It was not possible, with unsorted PBMCs, to conclusively compare naive and antigen-experienced cells.

This TCR was recovered from a woman of 80 years or more in good health. This chain uses TRBV6-6 with TRBJ1-6, with a possible D match to TRBD1 (6 bases). The sequencing input was blood. DNA for the CDR3: TGTGCCAGCAGTTACCGGGGGCAGGATAATTCACCCCTCCACTTT. Protein sequence: CASSYRGQDNSPLHF.